The present T cell receptor (beta chain) was sequenced within a study of vaccination and CD4 T cells after COVID-19. Study-wide context: Sampling after COVID took place at a median of about 98 days (range 35 to 161) following diagnosis. Post-vaccine sampling followed dose two by a median around 74 days (range 14 to 241).

CDR1 is MNHEY and CDR2 is SVGAGI in the germline V gene. V lost 2 bases and J 2 bases, leaving 6 bases between the germline ends. The CDR3 sequence is 13 residues long. Documented treatment: roughly 10-day PBMC culture with coronavirus spike peptide pools or control peptides (ViraFEST assay). Cultures of PBMCs, roughly 2 million per well, were set up with roughly 9.5 IU/ml IL-2 and around 9.7 ug/ml peptide pools. This clonotype was detected only a few times. The antigen is not known. The study sequenced cultured CD4+ T cell DNA using the Oncomine TCR Beta short-read assay. TCRdb re-derived calls from the PCR reads in MiXCR, one entry per CDR3 protein. The sample contains about 12,000 distinct CDR3 sequences, approximately 43% of which appear only once.

The chain couples TRBV6-5 to TRBJ1-2; D gene uncertain. This receptor was identified in a human donor who had recovered from COVID-19. The sample was CD4+ T cells from blood, cultured in vitro. CDR3 bases: TGTGCCAGCAGTTACCGGGAGAACTATGGCTACACCTTC. This sequence encodes CASSYRENYGYTF.